This T cell receptor (beta chain) is from a study of shared clonotypes between healthy human individuals. Study observations and caveats: When naive CD4 clonotypes were compared across a handful of donors, about 4.8% were shared. Despite large depth, sorted-subset datasets appeared incompletely sequenced.

Regarding this clone: Antigen specificity is unknown.

Clones were sequenced by immunoSEQ multiplex PCR, and TCRdb holds only the in-frame ones, with some missing. The data show nearly 1,000,000 clones, around 80% seen once. The V and J ends lost 6 bases and 7 bases, in that order; junction bases with no gene match: 6. The CDR3 sequence is 14 residues long. From germline, CDR1 is MNHEY and CDR2 SMNVEV (reference sequence). Input material: memory CD4+ T cells sorted from blood. Subset in this sample: CD45RA-negative fraction. The chain links TRBV27 to TRBJ1-4; 9 bases fit TRBD1. The sequence derives from a man between 18 and 35 years old in good health. The CDR3 DNA follows: TGTGCCAGCAGGGAGGACAGGGGCGCTGAAAAACTGTTTTTT. This encodes CASREDRGAEKLFF.